Included here is one T cell receptor beta chain sequence, with context. The antigen is undetermined. V gave up 1 base and J gave up 4 bases; unmatched junction bases: 3. CDR3 length: 17 amino acids. Germline V CDR1 and CDR2: SGHTA, FQGNSA. This record comes from a study of cytomegalovirus exposure and HLA in healthy donors. As for the study in general: The same platform as the approximately 660 first-cohort repertoires was used for the 100 to 150 validation repertoires, a later analysis reported.

Broader study findings: Cytomegalovirus association was assigned to about 150 TCR beta chains. TCR sequences were mostly rare, though some public TCRs occurred in many donors. In vitro confirmation showed three CMV-associated chains to be CMV antigen specific.

Clones were read by immunoSEQ multiplex PCR, and TCRdb kept only the in-frame ones, dropping some. The sample carries about 55,000 clones, 90% recorded once. Sequenced sample: PBMCs. The sequence was obtained from a man between 18 and 35 years old in good health and CMV-seronegative. The J gene is TRBJ2-1, the V gene TRBV7-2; TRBD2 agrees at 14 bases. The CDR3 region is CASSLDRLAGGYNEQFF. In nucleotides, the CDR3 is TGTGCCAGCAGCTTAGACAGACTAGCGGGAGGGTACAATGAGCAGTTCTTC.